The 11 T cell receptor beta chains given below trace back to one sample, sequenced in a study of siplizumab effects on memory and regulatory T cells (dated by TCRdb to 2018 to 2020). Library preparation was by the immunoSEQ multiplex PCR assay. TCRdb carries this immuneACCESS record with in-frame sequences only. Its versions omit some clonotypes, under half of them owing to an unresolved V gene in the studies checked, with the rest unexplained. Recorded for this sample are approximately 94,000 clones; roughly 96% of them occurred a single time. The top ten clones comprise around 0.031% of the sample. Sequencing was done on a sample of naive CD4+ T cells sorted from blood. The cell subset or site label for this specimen denotes: unstimulated naive T cells. These receptors were obtained from a human donor in good health.

The chain uses TRBV7-2 and TRBJ1-1, with D uncertain. The CDR3 extends over 14 amino acids. The germline CDR1 and CDR2 sequences are SGHTA and FQGNSA. Trimming stripped 1 base from V and 1 base from J, with 7 bases between. This chain's CDR3 is CASSLVSGNTEAFF. The DNA of the CDR3 is TGTGCCAGCAGCTTAGTCTCCGGGAACACTGAAGCTTTCTTT.

The chain employs TRBV7-9 and TRBJ1-4; the D is unclear. This CDR3 is built from 14 residues. From germline, CDR1 is SEHNR and CDR2 FQNEAQ (reference sequence). The V gene lost 5 bases and the J gene lost 4 bases, with 11 bases spanning the gap. The CDR3 is CASSPRSNNEKLFF. CDR3 nucleotides: TGTGCCAGCAGCCCTCGATCAAATAATGAAAAACTGTTTTTT.

This clone has only one observation. The chain employs TRBV7-9 and TRBJ1-4, with D possibly being TRBD1 (5 bases). Trimming shortened V by 5 bases and J by 4 bases, and 8 bases separated the two germline ends. CDR1 is SEHNR and CDR2 is FQNEAQ in the germline V gene (reference sequence). The CDR3 extends over 13 amino acids. CDR3 region: CASSRDSNEKLFF. The CDR3 nucleotides read TGTGCCAGCAGCCGAGACAGTAATGAAAAACTGTTTTTT.

This chain links TRBV10-3 with TRBJ2-3; the match to TRBD2 covers 8 bases. There are 13 residues in the CDR3. V lost 6 bases, J lost 5 bases, and 4 bases stayed unmatched. Per the germline V gene, CDR1 is ENHRY and CDR2 is SYGVKD. This CDR3 is CAISYSGEDTQYF. The CDR3, as DNA: TGTGCCATCAGCTATAGCGGGGAAGATACGCAGTATTTT.

This clone was seen once. The chain combines TRBV28 with TRBJ1-1; D call uncertain. The CDR3 spans 14 residues. Germline V gene data show CDR1 as MDHEN and CDR2 as SYDVKM. V was trimmed by 6 bases and J by 6 bases, leaving 17 bases between them. The CDR3 nucleotides read TGTGCCAGCAGGCACCCTACCCCAAGGGCTGAAGCTTTCTTT. Protein sequence: CASRHPTPRAEAFF.

The J gene is TRBJ1-2, the V gene TRBV12-5, with D tentatively TRBD1 (6 bases). The CDR3 totals 16 residues. Per the germline V gene, CDR1 is LGHNT and CDR2 is FRNRAP. V lost 7 bases and J lost 5, with 23 bases in between. The CDR3 reads CASAPSAGAWGYGYTF. CDR3 nucleotide sequence: TGTGCTAGTGCCCCCTCAGCGGGGGCCTGGGGGTATGGCTACACCTTC.

The CDR3 nucleotides read TGTGCCAGCAGTTGGGGGGGACAGGAGAACTATGGCTACACCTTC. Translated, it gives CASSWGGQENYGYTF. V usage is TRBV6-5 and J usage is TRBJ1-2; 8 bases line up with TRBD1. Germline-derived CDR1 and CDR2 are MNHEY and SVGAGI. Unmatched junction bases numbered 6, after V lost 4 bases and J lost 2 bases. CDR3 length: 15 amino acids.

This chain connects TRBV18 to TRBJ1-1; TRBD1 matches at 7 bases. The length of the CDR3 is 14 residues. The trim removed 0 bases at V and 4 bases at J, leaving 2 bases unmatched. Germline V CDR1 and CDR2: KGHSH, LQKENI. Here the CDR3 reads CASSPPPGGTEAFF. CDR3 coding DNA: TGTGCCAGCTCACCACCGCCAGGGGGCACTGAAGCTTTCTTT.

CDR3 residues: CASRIPGQGAEALHF. The CDR3 bases are TGTGCCAGCAGGATACCGGGACAGGGGGCGGAGGCCCTCCACTTT. J is TRBJ1-6 and V is TRBV27; 12 nucleotides agree with TRBD1. With V trimmed by 6 bases and J by 14 bases, 11 bases remained unmatched. Germline V gene sequence: CDR1 MNHEY, CDR2 SMNVEV (reference sequence). This CDR3 is built from 15 residues.

This clone was observed a few times. The chain combines TRBV11-2 with TRBJ2-2; 9 bases fit TRBD2. This CDR3 has 15 amino acids. In germline, CDR1 is SGHAT, CDR2 FQNNGV. V lost 5 bases, J lost 3 bases, and 4 bases stayed unmatched. This CDR3 is CASSVTSGYTGELFF. CDR3 DNA sequence: TGTGCCAGCAGCGTGACTAGCGGTTACACCGGGGAGCTGTTTTTT. The full variable domain, with the rest looked up from reference TRBV11-2 and TRBJ2-2, is EAGVAQSPRYKIIEKRQSVAFWCNPISGHATLYWYQQILGQGPKLLIQFQNNGVVDDSQLPKDRFSAERLKGVDSTLKIQPAKLEDSAVYLCASSVTSGYTGELFFGEGSRLTVL.

The rearrangement joins TRBV12-5 to TRBJ2-3, with 15 nucleotides matching TRBD2. This CDR3 spans 21 amino acids. V trimming: 0 bases; J trimming: 1 base; junction bases outside the gene matches: 11. Germline loops: CDR1 LGHNT, CDR2 FRNRAP. This CDR3 is CASGLVRTSGGAKWGTDTQYF. The DNA for the CDR3 is TGTGCTAGTGGTTTGGTACGGACTAGCGGGGGGGCGAAGTGGGGCACAGATACGCAGTATTTT. The complete variable domain, with remaining parts taken from reference TRBV12-5 and TRBJ2-3, reads DARVTQTPRHKVTEMGQEVTMRCQPILGHNTVFWYRQTMMQGLELLAYFRNRAPLDDSGMPKDRFSAEMPDATLATLKIQPSEPRDSAVYFCASGLVRTSGGAKWGTDTQYFGPGTRLTVL.